This T cell receptor (beta chain) came from a study of CD8 T cells in ankylosing spondylitis. One entry per CDR3 protein results from TCRdb running MiXCR on the 5' RACE reads. The repertoire holds about 840,000 distinct CDR3 sequences, approximately 10% seen once, with around 0.51% in the top ten. Points on this clonotype: Its target is unknown.

The CDR3 has 15 amino acids. Germline V CDR1 and CDR2: MDHEN, SYDVKM. V was pared by 3 bases and J by 4 bases, with 15 bases between. Findings and caveats of the study: Seemingly characteristic of ankylosing spondylitis blood was a TCR beta motif consisting of roughly 8 highly homologous variants. Clones tied to disease were said to be significantly enriched in matched ankylosing spondylitis synovial fluid.

Sequencing was done on a sample of blood, either unsorted or a sorted T cell fraction (not recorded which). This chain joins TRBV28 and TRBJ1-2; no firm D call. This TCR derives from a male donor with ankylosing spondylitis. The CDR3 sequence is CASSFPRGRGYGYTF. DNA for the CDR3: TGTGCCAGCAGTTTTCCACGTGGGAGAGGCTATGGCTACACCTTC.